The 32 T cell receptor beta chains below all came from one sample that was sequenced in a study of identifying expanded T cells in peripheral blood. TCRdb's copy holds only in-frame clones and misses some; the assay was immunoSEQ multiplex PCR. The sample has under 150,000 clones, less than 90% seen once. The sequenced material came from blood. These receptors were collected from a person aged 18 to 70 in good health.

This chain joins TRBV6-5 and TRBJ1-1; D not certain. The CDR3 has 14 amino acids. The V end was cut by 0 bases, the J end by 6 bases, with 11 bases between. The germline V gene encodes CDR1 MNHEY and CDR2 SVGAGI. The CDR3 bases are TGTGCCAGCAGTTACTCCGCTACGGGGTCTGAAGCTTTCTTT. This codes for CASSYSATGSEAFF.

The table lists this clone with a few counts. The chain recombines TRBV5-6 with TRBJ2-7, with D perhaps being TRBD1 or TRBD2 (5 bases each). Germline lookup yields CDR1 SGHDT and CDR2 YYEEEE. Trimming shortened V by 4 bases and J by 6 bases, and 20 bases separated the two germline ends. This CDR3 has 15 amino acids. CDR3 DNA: TGTGCCAGCAGCATGAGGGGTTTAGGGAGTCTCGAGCAGTACTTC. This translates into CASSMRGLGSLEQYF.

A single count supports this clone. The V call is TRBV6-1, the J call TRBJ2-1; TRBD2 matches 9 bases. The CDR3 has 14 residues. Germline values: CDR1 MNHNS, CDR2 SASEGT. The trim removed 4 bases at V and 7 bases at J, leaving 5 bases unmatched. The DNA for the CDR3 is TGTGCCAGCAGTGCGGGACTAGCTTTTAATGAGCAGTTCTTC. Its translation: CASSAGLAFNEQFF.

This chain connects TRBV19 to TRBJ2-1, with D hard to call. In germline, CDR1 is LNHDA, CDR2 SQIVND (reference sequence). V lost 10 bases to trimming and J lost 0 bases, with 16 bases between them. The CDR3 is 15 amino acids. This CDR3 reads CATPRAVPSYNEQFF. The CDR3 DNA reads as TGTGCCACCCCACGGGCGGTACCCTCCTACAATGAGCAGTTCTTC.

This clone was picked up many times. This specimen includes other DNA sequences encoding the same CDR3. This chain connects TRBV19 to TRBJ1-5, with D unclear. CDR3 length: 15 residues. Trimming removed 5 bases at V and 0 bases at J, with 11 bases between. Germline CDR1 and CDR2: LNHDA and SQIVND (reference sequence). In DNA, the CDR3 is TGTGCCAGTAGTTTACGAGGAAATAGCAATCAGCCCCAGCATTTT. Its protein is CASSLRGNSNQPQHF.

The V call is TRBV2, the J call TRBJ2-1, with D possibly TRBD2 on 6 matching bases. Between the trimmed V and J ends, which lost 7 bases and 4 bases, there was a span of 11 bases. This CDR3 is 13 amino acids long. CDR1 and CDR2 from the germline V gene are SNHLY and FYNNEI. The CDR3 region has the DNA TGTGCCAGCACGGCTAGCGCGTACAATGAGCAGTTCTTC. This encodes CASTASAYNEQFF.

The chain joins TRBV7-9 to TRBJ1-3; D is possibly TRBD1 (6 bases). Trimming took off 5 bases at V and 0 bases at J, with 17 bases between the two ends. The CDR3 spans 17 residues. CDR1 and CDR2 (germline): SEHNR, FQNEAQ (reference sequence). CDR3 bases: TGTGCCAGCAGCCCAGCCAGGGGTTTTGGCTCTGGAAACACCATATATTTT. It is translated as CASSPARGFGSGNTIYF.

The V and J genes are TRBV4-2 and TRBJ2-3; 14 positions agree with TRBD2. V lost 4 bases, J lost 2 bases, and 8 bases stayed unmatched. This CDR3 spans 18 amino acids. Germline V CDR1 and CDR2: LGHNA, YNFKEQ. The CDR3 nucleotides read TGTGCCAGCAGCCCGGGGGGACTAGCGGGAGAACCCACAGATACGCAGTATTTT. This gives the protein CASSPGGLAGEPTDTQYF.

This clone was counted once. CDR3 sequence: CASSPATSGYLEQYF. CDR3 in DNA: TGTGCCAGCTCACCTGCGACTAGCGGGTATCTCGAGCAGTACTTC. The chain employs TRBV18 and TRBJ2-7; 10 nucleotides align to TRBD2. The CDR3 runs 15 residues. Germline V gives CDR1 KGHSH, CDR2 LQKENI. Trimming cost V 3 bases and J 6 bases; bases outside gene matches: 8.

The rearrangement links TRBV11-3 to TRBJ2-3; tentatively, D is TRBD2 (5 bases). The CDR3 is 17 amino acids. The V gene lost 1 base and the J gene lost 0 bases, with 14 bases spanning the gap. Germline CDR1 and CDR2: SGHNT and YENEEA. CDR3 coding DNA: TGTGCCAGCAGCTTAGCACGGGGATCGTCGAGCACAGATACGCAGTATTTT. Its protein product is CASSLARGSSSTDTQYF.

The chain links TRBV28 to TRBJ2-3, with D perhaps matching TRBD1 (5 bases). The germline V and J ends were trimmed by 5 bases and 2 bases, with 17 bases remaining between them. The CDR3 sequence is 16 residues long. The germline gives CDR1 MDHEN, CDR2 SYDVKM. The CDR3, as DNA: TGTGCCAGCAGTGCCACCCCGACAGTCCTCACAGATACGCAGTATTTT. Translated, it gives CASSATPTVLTDTQYF.

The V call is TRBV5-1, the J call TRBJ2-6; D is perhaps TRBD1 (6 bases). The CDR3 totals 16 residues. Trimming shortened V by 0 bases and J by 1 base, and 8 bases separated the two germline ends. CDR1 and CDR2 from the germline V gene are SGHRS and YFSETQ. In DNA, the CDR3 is TGCGCCAGCAGCTTGGGCCAGGGGTCTGGGGCCAACGTCCTGACTTTC. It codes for CASSLGQGSGANVLTF.

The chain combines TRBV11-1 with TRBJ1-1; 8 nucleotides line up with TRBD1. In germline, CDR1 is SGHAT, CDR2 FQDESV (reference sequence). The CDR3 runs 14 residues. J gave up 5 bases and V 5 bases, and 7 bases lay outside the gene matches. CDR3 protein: CASSTGGVLTEAFF. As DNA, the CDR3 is TGTGCCAGCAGCACAGGGGGGGTTCTAACTGAAGCTTTCTTT.

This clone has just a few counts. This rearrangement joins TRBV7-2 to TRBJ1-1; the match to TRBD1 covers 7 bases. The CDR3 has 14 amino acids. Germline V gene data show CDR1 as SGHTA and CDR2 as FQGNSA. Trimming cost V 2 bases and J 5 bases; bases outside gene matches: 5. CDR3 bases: TGTGCCAGCAGCTTACACAGGGGAGTTACTGAAGCTTTCTTT. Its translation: CASSLHRGVTEAFF.

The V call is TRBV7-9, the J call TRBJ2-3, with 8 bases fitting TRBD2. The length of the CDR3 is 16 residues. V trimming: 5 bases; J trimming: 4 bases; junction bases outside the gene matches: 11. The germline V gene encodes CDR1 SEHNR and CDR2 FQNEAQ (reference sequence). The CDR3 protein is CASSHSGTRRADTQYF. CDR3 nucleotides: TGTGCCAGCAGCCACTCCGGGACTAGACGGGCAGATACGCAGTATTTT.

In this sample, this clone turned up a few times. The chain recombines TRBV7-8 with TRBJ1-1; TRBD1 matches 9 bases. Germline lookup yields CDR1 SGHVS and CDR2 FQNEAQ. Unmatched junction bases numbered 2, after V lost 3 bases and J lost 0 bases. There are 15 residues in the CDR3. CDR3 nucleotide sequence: TGTGCCAGCAGCTTGGGACAGGGTATGAACACTGAAGCTTTCTTT. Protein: CASSLGQGMNTEAFF.

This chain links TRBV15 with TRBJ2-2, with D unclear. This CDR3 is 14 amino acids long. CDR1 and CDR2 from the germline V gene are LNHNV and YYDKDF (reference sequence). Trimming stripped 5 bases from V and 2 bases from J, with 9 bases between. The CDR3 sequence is CATSSQLNTGELFF. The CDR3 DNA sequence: TGTGCCACCAGCTCACAGCTTAACACCGGGGAGCTGTTTTTT. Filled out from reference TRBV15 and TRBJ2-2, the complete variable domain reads DAMVIQNPRYQVTQFGKPVTLSCSQTLNHNVMYWYQQKSSQAPKLLFHYYDKDFNNEADTPDNFQSRRPNTSFCFLDIRSPGLGDTAMYLCATSSQLNTGELFFGEGSRLTVL.

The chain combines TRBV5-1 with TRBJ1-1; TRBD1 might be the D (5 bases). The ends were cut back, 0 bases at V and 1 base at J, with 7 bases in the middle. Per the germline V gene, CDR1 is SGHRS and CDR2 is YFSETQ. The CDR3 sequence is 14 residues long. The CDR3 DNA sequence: TGCGCCAGCAGCTTGGGGAGGGGGAACACTGAAGCTTTCTTT. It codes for CASSLGRGNTEAFF. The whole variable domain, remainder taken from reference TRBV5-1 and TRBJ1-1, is KAGVTQTPRYLIKTRGQQVTLSCSPISGHRSVSWYQQTPGQGLQFLFEYFSETQRNKGNFPGRFSGRQFSNSRSEMNVSTLELGDSALYLCASSLGRGNTEAFFGQGTRLTVV.

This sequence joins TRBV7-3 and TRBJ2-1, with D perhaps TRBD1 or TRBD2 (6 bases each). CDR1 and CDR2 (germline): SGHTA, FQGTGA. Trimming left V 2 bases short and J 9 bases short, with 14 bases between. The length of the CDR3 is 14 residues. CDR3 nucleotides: TGTGCCAGCAGCTTATTGGGGGCCGGGGGTGAGCAGTTCTTC. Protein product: CASSLLGAGGEQFF. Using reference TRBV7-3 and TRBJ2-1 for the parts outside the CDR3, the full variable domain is GAGVSQTPSNKVTEKGKYVELRCDPISGHTALYWYRQSLGQGPEFLIYFQGTGAADDSGLPNDRFFAVRPEGSVSTLKIQRTERGDSAVYLCASSLLGAGGEQFFGPGTRLTVL.

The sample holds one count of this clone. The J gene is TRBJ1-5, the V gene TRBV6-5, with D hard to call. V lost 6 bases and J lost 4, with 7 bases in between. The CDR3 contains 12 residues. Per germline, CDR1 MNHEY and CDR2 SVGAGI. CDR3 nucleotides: TGTGCCAGCAGGGCCCAAAATCAGCCCCAGCATTTT. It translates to CASRAQNQPQHF.

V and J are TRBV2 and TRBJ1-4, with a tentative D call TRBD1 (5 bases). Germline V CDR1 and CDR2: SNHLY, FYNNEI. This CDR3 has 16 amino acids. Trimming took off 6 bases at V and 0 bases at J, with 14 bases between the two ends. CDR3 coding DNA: TGTGCCAGCAGAGCGTTCGGGGGTGCAACTAATGAAAAACTGTTTTTT. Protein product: CASRAFGGATNEKLFF.

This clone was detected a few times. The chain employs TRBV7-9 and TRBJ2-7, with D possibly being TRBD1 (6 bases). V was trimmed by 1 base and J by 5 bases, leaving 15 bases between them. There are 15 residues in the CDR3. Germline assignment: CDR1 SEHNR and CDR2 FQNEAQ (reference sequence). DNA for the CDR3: TGTGCCAGCAGCTTAGTTGGCAGGGGCAGAAACGAGCAGTACTTC. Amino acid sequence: CASSLVGRGRNEQYF.

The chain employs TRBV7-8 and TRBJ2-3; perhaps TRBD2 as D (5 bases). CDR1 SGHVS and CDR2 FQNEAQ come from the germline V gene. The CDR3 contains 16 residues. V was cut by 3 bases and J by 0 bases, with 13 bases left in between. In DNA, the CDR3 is TGTGCCAGCAGCTTCCGGGGTATTCTCAGCACAGATACGCAGTATTTT. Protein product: CASSFRGILSTDTQYF.

The CDR3 coding sequence is TGTGCCAGCGGTGGCATGTCTGCCTACAATGAGCAGTTCTTC. Translating it yields CASGGMSAYNEQFF. This chain uses TRBV6-5 with TRBJ2-1, with D hard to call. V shed 8 bases and J shed 2 bases, with 13 bases lying between them. CDR3 size: 14 residues. CDR1 and CDR2 (germline): MNHEY, SVGAGI.

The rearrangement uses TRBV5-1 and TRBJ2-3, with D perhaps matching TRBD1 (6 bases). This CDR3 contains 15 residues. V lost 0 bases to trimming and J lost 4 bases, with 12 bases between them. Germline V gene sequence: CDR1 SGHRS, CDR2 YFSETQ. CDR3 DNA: TGCGCCAGCAGCTTGGCCGTGCGACAGGCAGATACGCAGTATTTT. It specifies CASSLAVRQADTQYF.

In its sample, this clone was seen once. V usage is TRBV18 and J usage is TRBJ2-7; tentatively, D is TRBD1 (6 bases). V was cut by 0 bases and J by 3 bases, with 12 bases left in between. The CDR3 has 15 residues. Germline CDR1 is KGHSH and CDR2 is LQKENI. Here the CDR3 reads CASSPPGQRVYEQYF. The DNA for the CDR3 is TGTGCCAGCTCACCACCGGGACAACGAGTCTACGAGCAGTACTTC. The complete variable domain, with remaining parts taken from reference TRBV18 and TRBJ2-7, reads NAGVMQNPRHLVRRRGQEARLRCSPMKGHSHVYWYRQLPEEGLKFMVYLQKENIIDESGMPKERFSAEFPKEGPSILRIQQVVRGDSAAYFCASSPPGQRVYEQYFGPGTRLTVT.

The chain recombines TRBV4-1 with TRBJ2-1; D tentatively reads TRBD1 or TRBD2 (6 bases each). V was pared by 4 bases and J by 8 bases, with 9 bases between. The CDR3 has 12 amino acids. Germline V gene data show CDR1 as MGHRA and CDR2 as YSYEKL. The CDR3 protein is CASSLRGDEQFF. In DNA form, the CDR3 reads TGCGCCAGCAGCCTAAGGGGGGATGAGCAGTTCTTC.

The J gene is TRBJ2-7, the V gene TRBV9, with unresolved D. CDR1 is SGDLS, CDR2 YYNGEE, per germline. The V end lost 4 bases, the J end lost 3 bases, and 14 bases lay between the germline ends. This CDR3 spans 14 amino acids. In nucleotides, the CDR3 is TGTGCCAGCAGCCCGGGCCCTGACATCTACGAGCAGTACTTC. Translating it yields CASSPGPDIYEQYF.

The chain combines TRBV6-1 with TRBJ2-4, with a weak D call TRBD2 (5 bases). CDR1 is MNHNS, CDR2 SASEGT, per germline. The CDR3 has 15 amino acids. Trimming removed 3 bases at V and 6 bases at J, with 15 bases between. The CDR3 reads CASSESTTRGNIQYF. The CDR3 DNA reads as TGTGCCAGCAGTGAGTCGACTACCCGAGGAAACATTCAGTACTTC.

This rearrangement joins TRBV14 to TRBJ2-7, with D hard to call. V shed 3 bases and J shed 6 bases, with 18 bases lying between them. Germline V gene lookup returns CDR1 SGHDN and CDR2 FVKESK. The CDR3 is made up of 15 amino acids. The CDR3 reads CASSQFWTTDVEQYF. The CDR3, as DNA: TGTGCCAGCAGCCAGTTCTGGACCACGGATGTCGAGCAGTACTTC.

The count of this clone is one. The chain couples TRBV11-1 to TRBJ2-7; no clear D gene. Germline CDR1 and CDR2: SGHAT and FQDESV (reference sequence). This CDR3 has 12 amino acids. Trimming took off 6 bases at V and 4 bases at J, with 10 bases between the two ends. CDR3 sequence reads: CASSVGSYEQYF. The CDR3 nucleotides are TGTGCCAGCAGTGTGGGTTCATACGAGCAGTACTTC.

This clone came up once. Here the CDR3 DNA reads TGTGCCAGCAGCTTGGAATTCGGGGACCCGAACACTGAAGCTTTCTTT. Its translation: CASSLEFGDPNTEAFF. The chain combines TRBV5-6 with TRBJ1-1; maybe TRBD1 (5 bases). Per germline, CDR1 SGHDT and CDR2 YYEEEE. The CDR3 extends over 16 amino acids. V gave up 0 bases and J gave up 1 base, with 13 bases separating them.